This T cell receptor (beta chain) originates from a study of blood T cell repertoires in COVID-19. Across the study: Acute and convalescent COVID-19 samples came from the United States, Italy and Spain.

Exposed enrollees had met someone with a PCR-confirmed or clinician-diagnosed COVID-19 case at some point within the 2 weeks before study entry. V was cut by 0 bases and J by 0 bases, with 6 bases left in between. Germline CDR1 is LGHNA and CDR2 is YNFKEQ. CDR3 length: 15 residues. This clone was counted only a few times. Libraries were prepared by immunoSEQ multiplex PCR; TCRdb keeps only in-frame clonotypes and omits some of them. This table has fewer than 400,000 clones, roughly 85% appearing once. The chain combines TRBV4-2 with TRBJ1-3; D remains unclear. The sequenced material came from PBMCs or T cells enriched from blood (not recorded which). This TCR was recovered from a woman aged 25-40 years who had been exposed to COVID-19. CDR3 sequence: CASSQEEGSGNTIYF. The CDR3 nucleotides are TGTGCCAGCAGCCAAGAGGAGGGCTCTGGAAACACCATATATTTT.